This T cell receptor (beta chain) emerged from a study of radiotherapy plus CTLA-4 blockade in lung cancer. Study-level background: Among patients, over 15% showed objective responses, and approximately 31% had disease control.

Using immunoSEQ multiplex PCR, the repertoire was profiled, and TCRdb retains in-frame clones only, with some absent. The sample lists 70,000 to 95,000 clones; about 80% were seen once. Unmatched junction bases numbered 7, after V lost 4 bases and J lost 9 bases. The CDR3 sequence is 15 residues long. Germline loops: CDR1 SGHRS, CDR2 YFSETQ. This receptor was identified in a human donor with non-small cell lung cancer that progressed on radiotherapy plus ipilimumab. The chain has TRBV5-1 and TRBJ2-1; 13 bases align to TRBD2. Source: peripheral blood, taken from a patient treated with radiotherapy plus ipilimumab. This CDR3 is CASSQGLAGEGEQFF. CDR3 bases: TGCGCCAGCAGCCAAGGACTAGCGGGAGAGGGTGAGCAGTTCTTC.